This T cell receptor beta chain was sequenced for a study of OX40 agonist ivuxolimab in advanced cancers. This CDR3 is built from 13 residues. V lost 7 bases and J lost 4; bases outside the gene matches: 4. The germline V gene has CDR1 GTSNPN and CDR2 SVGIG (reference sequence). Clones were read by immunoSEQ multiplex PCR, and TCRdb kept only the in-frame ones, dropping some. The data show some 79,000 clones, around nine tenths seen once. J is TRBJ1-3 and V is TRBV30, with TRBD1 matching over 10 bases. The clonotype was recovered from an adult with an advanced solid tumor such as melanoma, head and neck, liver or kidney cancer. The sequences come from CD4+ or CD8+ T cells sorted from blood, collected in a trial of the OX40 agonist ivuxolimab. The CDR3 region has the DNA TGTGCCTCCGACAGGGGGCCAGGAAACACCATATATTTT. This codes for CASDRGPGNTIYF.